The TCR beta chain described here comes from a study of T cell responses to AZD1222 COVID-19 vaccine. About the research overall: Samples with a second dose at about 4 or about 12 weeks were pooled together.

Here immunoSEQ multiplex PCR was the method, and the copy in TCRdb shows in-frame clones only, minus some. The sample holds about 85,000 clones, 89% seen once. Per germline, CDR1 SQVTM and CDR2 ANQGSEA. Trimming left V 6 bases short and J 6 bases short, with 20 bases between. The CDR3 loop spans 14 amino acids. V and J are TRBV29-1 and TRBJ1-2; D is unclear. This sequence was found in an adult in good health. The sequencing here drew on peripheral blood, taken on day 0 of AZD1222 vaccination. Here the CDR3 reads CSVSHWPLTNGYTF. As DNA, the CDR3 is TGCAGCGTCTCTCACTGGCCCCTGACGAATGGCTACACCTTC.